This is a list of T cell receptor beta chains from one sample in a study of T cell repertoires in cytomegalovirus infection. TCRdb recomputed calls from the reads with MiXCR, one row per CDR3 protein. The data show some 400,000 distinct CDR3 sequences, with approximately 33% seen just once and roughly 13% held by the top ten. Sequencing was carried out using PBMCs. These receptors were obtained from a human donor in good health (CMV status not recorded). Some clones in this sample may be carry-over from other donors' samples. The CDR3 runs from the conserved cysteine through the conserved F or W. D genes are given only for firm matches. The size of a clone is reported for some rows only, either as once, few or many, or as a class for expanded clones.

j_call v_call d_call clone_size cdr3_aa cdr3_nt
TRBJ2-3 TRBV7-2 TRBD1 many CASSLAVSGGADTQYF TGTGCCAGCAGCTTAGCGGTTTCAGGGGGCGCAGATACGCAGTATTTT
TRBJ1-1 TRBV6-2/TRBV6-3 NA few CASSFTISGPFEAFF TGTGCCAGCAGCTTTACGATATCTGGACCTTTTGAAGCTTTCTTT
TRBJ2-3 TRBV5-6 TRBD2 NA CASSLETSGGRESSDTQYF TGTGCCAGCAGCTTGGAGACTAGCGGGGGCCGAGAGTCTTCAGATACGCAGTATTTT
TRBJ1-3 TRBV7-2 NA many CASSLALRDSGNTIYF TGTGCCAGCAGCTTAGCGCTCAGGGACTCTGGAAACACCATATATTTT
TRBJ1-1 TRBV27 TRBD1 NA CASSFRGLLTEAFF TGTGCCAGCAGTTTCAGGGGGCTGCTCACTGAAGCTTTCTTT
TRBJ2-5 TRBV19 NA many CASSNTGRETQYF TGTGCCAGTAGTAACACTGGCCGGGAGACCCAGTACTTC
TRBJ1-1 TRBV10-2 TRBD1 few CATQSQGVEAFF TGCGCCACCCAGTCTCAGGGGGTGGAAGCTTTCTTT
TRBJ2-2 TRBV7-9 NA NA CASSIRGNGELFF TGTGCCAGCAGCATCAGGGGAAACGGGGAGCTGTTTTTT
TRBJ2-7 TRBV4-1 TRBD1 few CASSQVQDRGTYEQYF TGCGCCAGCAGCCAAGTTCAAGACAGGGGAACCTACGAGCAGTACTTC
TRBJ2-7 TRBV5-1 NA few CASSLTGPTTEQYF TGCGCCAGCAGCTTAACAGGGCCCACAACCGAGCAGTACTTC
TRBJ2-7 TRBV4-2 NA few CASSQAGVSYEQYF TGTGCCAGCAGCCAAGCCGGGGTCTCCTACGAGCAGTACTTC
TRBJ2-2 TRBV11-2 TRBD1 NA CASSSPGQGATGELFF TGTGCCAGCAGCTCCCCCGGACAGGGTGCGACCGGGGAGCTGTTTTTT
TRBJ1-1 TRBV6-2/TRBV6-3 NA NA CARSQRRTAEAFF TGTGCCCGCAGTCAGCGGAGGACAGCTGAAGCTTTCTTT
TRBJ2-7 TRBV19 NA NA CASGGTSYEQYF TGTGCCAGTGGGGGGACAAGCTACGAGCAGTACTTC
TRBJ2-3 TRBV28 TRBD1 many CASSFGRDRLTDTQYF TGTGCCAGCAGTTTCGGCCGGGACAGACTCACAGATACGCAGTATTTT
TRBJ1-1 TRBV12-5 NA NA CASGLVLRGLRPNTEAFF TGTGCTAGTGGTTTGGTTTTAAGGGGTCTACGCCCGAACACTGAAGCTTTCTTT
TRBJ2-3 TRBV19 NA NA CASSPVVGSTDTQYF TGTGCCAGTAGTCCGGTGGTGGGCTCCACAGATACGCAGTATTTT
TRBJ2-1 TRBV15 NA NA CATSRAPPRNEQFF TGTGCCACCAGCAGAGCCCCACCGCGCAATGAGCAGTTCTTC
TRBJ1-5 TRBV7-9 TRBD1 NA CANPTGGPYSNQPQHF TGTGCCAACCCGACAGGGGGCCCATATAGCAATCAGCCCCAGCATTTT
TRBJ2-1 TRBV5-6 NA NA CASRLALGGLGYNAQFF TGTGCCAGCCGCTTGGCCCTAGGGGGGCTGGGCTACAATGCGCAGTTCTTC
TRBJ1-1 TRBV20-1 NA NA CSAKGKLRGVLTEAFF TGCAGTGCTAAAGGGAAATTACGGGGAGTTCTCACTGAAGCTTTCTTT
TRBJ1-4 TRBV11-2 NA many CASSRSTKYNEKLFF TGTGCCAGCAGTCGCAGTACCAAATATAATGAAAAACTGTTTTTT
TRBJ1-2 TRBV7-6 TRBD1 NA CASSNRDRDGYTF TGTGCCAGCAGCAACCGGGACAGAGATGGCTACACCTTC
TRBJ1-2 TRBV7-6 TRBD1 many CASSHRTGYGYTF TGTGCCAGCAGCCACCGGACAGGATATGGCTACACCTTC
TRBJ1-3 TRBV28 NA NA CASSPFALENSGNTIYF TGTGCCAGCAGCCCATTTGCCCTCGAGAACTCTGGAAACACCATATATTTT
TRBJ2-3 TRBV5-1 NA few CASSFDSNTDTQYF TGCGCCAGCAGCTTCGACAGCAACACAGATACGCAGTATTTT
TRBJ2-7 TRBV7-2 TRBD2 many CASSIGTSALTPGKYEQYF TGTGCCAGCAGCATCGGGACTAGCGCTTTAACCCCGGGTAAATACGAGCAGTACTTC
TRBJ2-2 TRBV6-5 TRBD1 few CASSSGQGFSTGELFF TGTGCCAGCAGTTCGGGACAGGGGTTTTCCACCGGGGAGCTGTTTTTT
TRBJ1-6 TRBV7-2 NA many CASSPGVGPFHF TGTGCCAGCAGCCCAGGTGTCGGCCCCTTCCACTTT
TRBJ2-3 TRBV7-2 NA many CASSLSFRGRHSTDTQYF TGTGCCAGCAGCCTCAGCTTCCGGGGCCGCCATAGCACAGATACGCAGTATTTT